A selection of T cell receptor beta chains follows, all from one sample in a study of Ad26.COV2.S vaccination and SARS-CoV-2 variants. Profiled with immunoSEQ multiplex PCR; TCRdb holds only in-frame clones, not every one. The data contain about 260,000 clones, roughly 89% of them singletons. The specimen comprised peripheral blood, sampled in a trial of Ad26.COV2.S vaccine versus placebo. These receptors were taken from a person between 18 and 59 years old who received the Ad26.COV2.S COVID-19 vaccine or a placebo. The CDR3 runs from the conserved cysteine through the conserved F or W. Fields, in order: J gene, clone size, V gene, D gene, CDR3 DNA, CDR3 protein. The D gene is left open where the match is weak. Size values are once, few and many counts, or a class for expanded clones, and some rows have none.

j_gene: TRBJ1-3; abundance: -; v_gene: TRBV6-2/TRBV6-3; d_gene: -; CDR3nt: TGTGCCAGCAGTTACTCGAGACAGGTCGACCCTGGAAACACCATATATTTT; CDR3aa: CASSYSRQVDPGNTIYF
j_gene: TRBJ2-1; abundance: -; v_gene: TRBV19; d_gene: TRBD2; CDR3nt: TGTGCCAGTGGGCGGGGGGCGCACCTTGAGCAGTTCTTC; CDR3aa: CASGRGAHLEQFF
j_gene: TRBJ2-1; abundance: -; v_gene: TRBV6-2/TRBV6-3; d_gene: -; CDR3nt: TGTGCCAGCAGTTCGACACCTCTCAATGAGCAGTTCTTC; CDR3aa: CASSSTPLNEQFF
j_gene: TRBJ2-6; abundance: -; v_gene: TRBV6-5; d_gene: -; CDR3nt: TGTGCCAGCAGTCCCCCGACCAACGTCCTGACTTTC; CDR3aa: CASSPPTNVLTF
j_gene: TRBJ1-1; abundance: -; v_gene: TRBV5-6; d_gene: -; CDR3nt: TGTGCCAGCAGCTTGGCGGGCAGGAAGAACACTGAAGCTTTCTTT; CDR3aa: CASSLAGRKNTEAFF
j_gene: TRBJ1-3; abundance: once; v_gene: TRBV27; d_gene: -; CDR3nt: TGTGCCAGCAGCTATAAGGGCTCTGGAAACACCATATATTTT; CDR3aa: CASSYKGSGNTIYF
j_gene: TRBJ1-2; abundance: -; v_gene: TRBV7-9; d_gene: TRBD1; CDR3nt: TGTGCCAGCAGTTCTATTACAGGGGAGGCTGGCACCTTC; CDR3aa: CASSSITGEAGTF
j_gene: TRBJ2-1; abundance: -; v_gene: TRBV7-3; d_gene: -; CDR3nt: TGTGCCAGCAGCTTAATGCCTCCCAGAGGCTCCTACAATGAGCAGTTCTTC; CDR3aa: CASSLMPPRGSYNEQFF
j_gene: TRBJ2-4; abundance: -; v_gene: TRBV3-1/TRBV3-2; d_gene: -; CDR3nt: TGTGCCAGCAGCCGGGCCTTAGCCAAAAACATTCAGTACTTC; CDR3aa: CASSRALAKNIQYF
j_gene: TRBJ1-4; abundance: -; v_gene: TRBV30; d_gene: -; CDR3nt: TGTGCCTGGAGTACCTCACCAATGTACGAAAAACTGTTTTTT; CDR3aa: CAWSTSPMYEKLFF
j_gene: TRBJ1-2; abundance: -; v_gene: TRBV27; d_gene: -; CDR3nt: TGTGCCAGCAGTTTACTTGGGGGGGGCTATGGCTACACCTTC; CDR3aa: CASSLLGGGYGYTF
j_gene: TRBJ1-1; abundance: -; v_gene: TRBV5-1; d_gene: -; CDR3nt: TGCGCCAGCAGCTTTTTGTCCCTGGGGACTGAAGCTTTCTTT; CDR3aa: CASSFLSLGTEAFF
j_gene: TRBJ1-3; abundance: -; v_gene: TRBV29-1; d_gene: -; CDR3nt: TGCAGCGTTGTAGTCCAGGGACGGGGAAACACCATATATTTT; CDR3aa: CSVVVQGRGNTIYF